The rows below give T cell receptor beta chains drawn from one sample of a study of Graves' ophthalmopathy and Graves' hyperthyroidism. TCRdb re-called the multiplex PCR reads with MiXCR, one entry per CDR3 protein. The table records about 370,000 distinct CDR3 sequences, about 17% of them present only once. Source material: peripheral blood. The receptors here all came from an adult woman with stable Graves' hyperthyroidism. Each CDR3 is given with its conserved first and last residue. Fields, in order: J gene, clone size, V gene, D gene, CDR3 DNA, CDR3 protein. The D gene is left open where the match is weak. For some rows the clone size is stated as once, few or many, or as a class when expanded; others skip it.

>TRBJ2-4|NA|TRBV13|NA
TGTGCCAGCAGCAAGGGGACTTTAGCCAAAAACATTCAGTACTTC
CASSKGTLAKNIQYF
>TRBJ1-1|many|TRBV20-1|NA
TGCAGTGCTGTCGGGCAGATGAACACTGAAGCTTTCTTT
CSAVGQMNTEAFF
>TRBJ2-7|many|TRBV28|NA
TGTGCCAGCAGTCTTTTCCGGACAGCCTACGAGCAGTACTTC
CASSLFRTAYEQYF
>TRBJ2-7|many|TRBV6-5|NA
TGTGCCAGCAGTCCCCAGGTCCTCCGCTACGAGCAGTACTTC
CASSPQVLRYEQYF
>TRBJ1-4|few|TRBV28|NA
TGTGCCAGCAGTAGGACCGAAACTAATGAAAAACTGTTTTTT
CASSRTETNEKLFF
>TRBJ1-1|many|TRBV30|NA
TGTGCCTGGAGTTACGGACAGAACACTGAAGCTTTCTTT
CAWSYGQNTEAFF
>TRBJ2-2|NA|TRBV20-1|NA
TGCAGTGTCAGAGAGGGGAGAGACACCGGGGAGCTGTTTTTT
CSVREGRDTGELFF
>TRBJ2-7|many|TRBV28|NA
TGTGCCAGCAGTGTGGACTCAACCTACGAGCAGTACTTC
CASSVDSTYEQYF
>TRBJ2-7|many|TRBV7-2|NA
TGTGCCAGCAGCTCACCAAAGTCCAGTCGGGAGCAGTACTTC
CASSSPKSSREQYF
>TRBJ2-2|NA|TRBV2|NA
TGTGCCAGCACCTACGGGGTTCAACGAAAACTCACCGGGGAGCTGTTTTTT
CASTYGVQRKLTGELFF
>TRBJ2-7|many|TRBV20-1|TRBD1
TGCAGTGCCCACGGGACAGACAGCTCCTACGAGCAGTACTTC
CSAHGTDSSYEQYF
>TRBJ2-7|many|TRBV9|TRBD1
TGTGCCAGCAGCACCGGGACAGGGGCCGAGCAGTACTTC
CASSTGTGAEQYF
>TRBJ2-5|many|TRBV19|NA
TGTGCCAGTAGTATCGGCCGGGAGGAGACCCAGTACTTC
CASSIGREETQYF
>TRBJ2-7|few|TRBV7-9|NA
TGTGCCAGCAGCCCAAGGCTTGACGGGATTAGCGAGCAGTACTTC
CASSPRLDGISEQYF
>TRBJ2-5|few|TRBV5-1|NA
TGCGCCAGCAGCTTTGCCGGGGCCCTCGGAGAGACCCAGTACTTC
CASSFAGALGETQYF
>TRBJ2-4|few|TRBV4-3|NA
TGCGCCAGCAGCCCAGGGGCGGTGAATTACAAAAACATTAAGTACTTC
CASSPGAVNYKNIKYF
>TRBJ1-1|NA|TRBV12-3/TRBV12-4|NA
TGTGCCAGCAACAAAGAGGGGCCCGAAGCTTTCTTT
CASNKEGPEAFF
>TRBJ2-4|NA|TRBV2|NA
TGTGCCAGCAGTGGACAATCGGACATTCAGTACTTC
CASSGQSDIQYF
>TRBJ2-7|many|TRBV5-1|TRBD2
TGCGCCAGCAGCAAGGGGACTAGCGGGAGGGCCGAGCAGTACTTC
CASSKGTSGRAEQYF
>TRBJ2-7|many|TRBV28|TRBD1
TGTGCCAGCAGTTACCGCGGGACAGGGGTCTACGAGCAGTACTTC
CASSYRGTGVYEQYF
>TRBJ2-5|many|TRBV10-3|NA
TGTGCCATCAGTGATTGGATAGGACAAGAGACCCAGTACTTC
CAISDWIGQETQYF
>TRBJ2-5|many|TRBV6-2/TRBV6-3|NA
TGTGCCAGCAGTTACTCGTTGGGCTGGGCCGAAGAGACCCAGTACTTC
CASSYSLGWAEETQYF
>TRBJ1-5|NA|TRBV2|NA
TGTGCCAGCAGTGTTCTGAGATTTAGCAATCAGCCCCAGCATTTT
CASSVLRFSNQPQHF
>TRBJ2-7|many|TRBV30|TRBD2
TGTGCCTGGAGTGTCGGGAGGGGTGACGAGCAGTACTTC
CAWSVGRGDEQYF
>TRBJ1-1|many|TRBV10-3|TRBD1
TGTGCCATCAGTGATCAGGGGGCCACTGAAGCTTTCTTT
CAISDQGATEAFF
>TRBJ2-7|many|TRBV6-5|NA
TGTGCCAGCAGTTACCTAGGGAGCCGGATCTACGAGCAGTACTTC
CASSYLGSRIYEQYF